Listed below are T cell receptor beta chains from one sample, sequenced in a study of molecular identifiers for immune sequencing clone quantification. One entry per CDR3 protein, called by TCRdb with MiXCR from the PCR reads. The repertoire holds 600,000 to 650,000 distinct CDR3 sequences, 20% seen once, with around 0.9% in the top ten. The sample was naive CD8+ T cells from blood, with Jurkat cell RNA spiked in. Receptors were obtained from a human donor in good health. Some libraries in this study had Jurkat cell RNA spiked in. Both conserved end residues are part of each CDR3. Each record gives: J gene, V gene, D gene, clone size, CDR3 protein, CDR3 DNA. D genes are given only for firm matches. Clone size appears in some rows only: once, few, many, or a class for an expanded clone.

>TRBJ1-2|TRBV19|NA|NA
CASSRSRPTNYGYTF
TGTGCCAGTAGTAGGAGCAGACCCACTAACTATGGCTACACCTTC
>TRBJ2-2|TRBV11-2|TRBD1|NA
CASSFPTTGGTGELFF
TGTGCCAGCAGCTTCCCAACCACAGGGGGGACGGGGGAGCTGTTTTTT
>TRBJ2-2|TRBV19|NA|many
CASSAGGELFF
TGTGCCAGCAGCGCGGGCGGGGAGCTGTTTTTT
>TRBJ2-3|TRBV27|NA|few
CASSINMTLSDTQYF
TGTGCCAGCAGTATAAACATGACGTTGTCCGATACGCAGTATTTT
>TRBJ2-2|TRBV7-6|TRBD2|many
CASSPRLAGGRVGELFF
TGTGCCAGCAGCCCTCGGCTAGCGGGGGGACGTGTCGGGGAGCTGTTTTTT
>TRBJ2-7|TRBV5-4|NA|NA
CASSFALRPYEQYF
TGTGCCAGCAGCTTCGCACTGCGGCCCTACGAGCAGTACTTC
>TRBJ2-3|TRBV4-3|TRBD2|many
CASSPWTSGGTTDTQYF
TGCGCCAGCAGCCCGTGGACTAGCGGGGGAACCACAGATACGCAGTATTTT
>TRBJ2-7|TRBV7-2|TRBD2|many
CASSLEPSGGRDEQYF
TGTGCCAGCAGCTTAGAGCCGAGCGGGGGTCGAGACGAGCAGTACTTC
>TRBJ1-2|TRBV30|TRBD1|few
CAWSPTGGADGYTF
TGTGCCTGGAGTCCAACAGGGGGCGCGGATGGCTACACCTTC
>TRBJ2-3|TRBV28|TRBD1|few
CASSLKRTGLPDTQYF
TGTGCCAGCAGTTTAAAGAGGACAGGCCTCCCAGATACGCAGTATTTT
>TRBJ2-3|TRBV5-1|NA|many
CASRPGLSTDTQYF
TGCGCCAGCAGGCCGGGACTTAGCACAGATACGCAGTATTTT
>TRBJ1-1|TRBV19|TRBD1|NA
CASRTGGRASAEAFF
TGTGCCAGTAGGACAGGGGGGAGGGCCTCCGCCGAAGCTTTCTTT
>TRBJ2-7|TRBV5-1|NA|many
CASSLGTGPTYEQYF
TGCGCCAGCAGCTTGGGCACAGGGCCGACCTACGAGCAGTACTTC
>TRBJ1-5|TRBV5-6|NA|many
CASSSVFQPQHF
TGTGCCAGTTCCTCTGTGTTTCAGCCCCAGCATTTT
>TRBJ1-6|TRBV20-1|TRBD1|many
CSARGDRANSPLHF
TGCAGTGCTAGAGGGGACAGGGCCAATTCACCCCTCCACTTT
>TRBJ2-3|TRBV7-8|NA|once
CASDSVGATSTDTQYF
TGTGCCAGCGACTCCGTCGGAGCCACTAGCACAGATACGCAGTATTTT
>TRBJ2-1|TRBV20-1|TRBD1|NA
CSARIIGQGVRNEQFF
TGCAGTGCTAGGATTATAGGACAGGGGGTGAGGAATGAGCAGTTCTTC
>TRBJ1-1|TRBV29-1|NA|many
CSVEDPEDVSKAFF
TGCAGCGTTGAAGATCCCGAGGACGTAAGTAAAGCTTTCTTT
>TRBJ2-7|TRBV6-2/TRBV6-3|NA|few
CASSYSMDYEQYF
TGTGCCAGCAGTTACTCGATGGACTACGAGCAGTACTTC
>TRBJ1-2|TRBV5-5|NA|many
CASSPRTGLDGYTF
TGTGCCAGCAGCCCCCGGACTGGACTGGATGGCTACACCTTC
>TRBJ1-5|TRBV6-1|NA|many
CASSMNQPQHF
TGTGCCAGCAGTATGAATCAGCCCCAGCATTTT
>TRBJ2-3|TRBV30|TRBD2|few
CAWSFSGSWSDTQYF
TGTGCCTGGAGTTTCAGCGGGAGTTGGTCAGATACGCAGTATTTT
>TRBJ2-7|TRBV14|NA|NA
CASSQSMVYEQYF
TGTGCCAGCAGCCAAAGTATGGTCTACGAGCAGTACTTC
>TRBJ2-5|TRBV3-1|NA|many
CASSQDLPPSTETQYF
TGTGCCAGCAGCCAAGATCTACCGCCTAGCACAGAGACCCAGTACTTC
>TRBJ2-7|TRBV20-1|NA|many
CSANREWTYEQYF
TGCAGTGCAAACAGGGAGTGGACCTACGAGCAGTACTTC
>TRBJ2-7|TRBV2|NA|few
CASSDSRPYEQYF
TGTGCCAGCAGCGACTCCCGTCCCTACGAGCAGTACTTC
>TRBJ2-5|TRBV20-1|TRBD2|few
CSARDPGGSLPQYF
TGCAGTGCTAGAGATCCTGGCGGGAGCTTGCCCCAGTACTTC
>TRBJ2-2|TRBV20-1|NA|few
CSAREGVYTGELFF
TGCAGTGCTAGAGAAGGGGTTTACACCGGGGAGCTGTTTTTT